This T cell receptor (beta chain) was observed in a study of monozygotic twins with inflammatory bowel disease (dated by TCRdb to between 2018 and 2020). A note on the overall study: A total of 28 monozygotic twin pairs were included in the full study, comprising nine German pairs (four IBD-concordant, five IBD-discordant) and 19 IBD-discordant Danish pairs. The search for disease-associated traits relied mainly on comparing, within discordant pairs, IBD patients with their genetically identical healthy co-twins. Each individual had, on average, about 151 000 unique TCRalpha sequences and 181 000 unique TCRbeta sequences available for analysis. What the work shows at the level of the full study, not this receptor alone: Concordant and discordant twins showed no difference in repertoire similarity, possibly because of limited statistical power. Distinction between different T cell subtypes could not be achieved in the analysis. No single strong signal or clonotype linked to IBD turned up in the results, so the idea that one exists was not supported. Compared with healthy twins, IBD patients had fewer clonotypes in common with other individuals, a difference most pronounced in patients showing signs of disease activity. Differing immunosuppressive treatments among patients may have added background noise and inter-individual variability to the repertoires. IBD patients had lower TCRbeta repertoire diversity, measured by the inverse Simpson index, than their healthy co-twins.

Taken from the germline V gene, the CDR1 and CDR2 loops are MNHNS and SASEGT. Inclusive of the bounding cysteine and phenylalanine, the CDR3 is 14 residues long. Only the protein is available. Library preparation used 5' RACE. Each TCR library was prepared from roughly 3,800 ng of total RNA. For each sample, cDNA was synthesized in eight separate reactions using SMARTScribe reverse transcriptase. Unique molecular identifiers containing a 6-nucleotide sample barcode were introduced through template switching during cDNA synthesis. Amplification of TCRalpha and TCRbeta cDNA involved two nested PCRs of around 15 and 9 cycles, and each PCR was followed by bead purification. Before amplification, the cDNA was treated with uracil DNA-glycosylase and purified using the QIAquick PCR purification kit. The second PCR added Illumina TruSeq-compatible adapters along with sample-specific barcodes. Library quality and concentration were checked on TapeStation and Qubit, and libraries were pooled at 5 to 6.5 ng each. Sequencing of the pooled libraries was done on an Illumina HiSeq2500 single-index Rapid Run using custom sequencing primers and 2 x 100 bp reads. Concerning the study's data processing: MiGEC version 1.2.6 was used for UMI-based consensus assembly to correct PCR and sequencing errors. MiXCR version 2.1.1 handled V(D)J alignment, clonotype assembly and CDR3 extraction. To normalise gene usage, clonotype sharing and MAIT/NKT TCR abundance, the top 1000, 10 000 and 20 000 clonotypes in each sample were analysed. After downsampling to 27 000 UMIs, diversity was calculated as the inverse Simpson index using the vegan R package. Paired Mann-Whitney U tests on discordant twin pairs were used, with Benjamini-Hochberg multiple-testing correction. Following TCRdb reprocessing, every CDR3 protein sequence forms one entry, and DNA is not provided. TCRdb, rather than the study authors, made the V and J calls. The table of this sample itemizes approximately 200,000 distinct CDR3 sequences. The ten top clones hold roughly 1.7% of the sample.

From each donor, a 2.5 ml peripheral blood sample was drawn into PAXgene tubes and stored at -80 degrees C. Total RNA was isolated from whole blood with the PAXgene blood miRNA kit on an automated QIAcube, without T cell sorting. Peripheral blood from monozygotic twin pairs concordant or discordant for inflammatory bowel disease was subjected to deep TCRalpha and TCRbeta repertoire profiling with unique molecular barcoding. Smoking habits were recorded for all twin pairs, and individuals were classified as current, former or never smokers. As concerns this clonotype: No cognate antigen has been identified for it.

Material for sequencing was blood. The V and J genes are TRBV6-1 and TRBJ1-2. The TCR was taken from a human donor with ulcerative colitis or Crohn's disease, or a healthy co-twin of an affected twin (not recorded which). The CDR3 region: CASSDNSVNYGYTF.